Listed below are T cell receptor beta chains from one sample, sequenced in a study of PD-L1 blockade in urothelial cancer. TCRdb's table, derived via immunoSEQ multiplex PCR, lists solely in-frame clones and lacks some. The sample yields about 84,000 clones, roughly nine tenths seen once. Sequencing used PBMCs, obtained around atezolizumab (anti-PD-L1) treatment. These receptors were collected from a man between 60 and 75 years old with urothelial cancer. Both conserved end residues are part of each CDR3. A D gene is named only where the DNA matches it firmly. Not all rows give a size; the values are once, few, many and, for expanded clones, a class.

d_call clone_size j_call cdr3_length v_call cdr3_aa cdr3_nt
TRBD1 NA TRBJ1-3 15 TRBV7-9 CASSGGQGSGNTIYF TGTGCCAGCAGCGGAGGACAGGGCTCTGGAAACACCATATATTTT
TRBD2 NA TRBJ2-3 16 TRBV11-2 CASSLWGGTSTDTQYF TGTGCCAGCAGCTTATGGGGAGGGACTAGCACAGATACGCAGTATTTT
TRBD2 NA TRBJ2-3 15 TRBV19 CASRIAGEPTDTQYF TGTGCCAGTAGAATAGCGGGGGAACCCACAGATACGCAGTATTTT
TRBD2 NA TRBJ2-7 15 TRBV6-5 CASSGRERGTYEQYF TGTGCCAGCAGTGGGAGGGAAAGGGGAACCTACGAGCAGTACTTC
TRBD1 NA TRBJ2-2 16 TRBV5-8 CASSQLRQGNTGELFF TGTGCCAGCAGCCAACTTAGACAGGGAAACACCGGGGAGCTGTTTTTT
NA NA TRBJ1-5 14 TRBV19 CASSLGTQDQPQHF TGTGCCAGTAGTCTGGGGACACAAGATCAGCCCCAGCATTTT
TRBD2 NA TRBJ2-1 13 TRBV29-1 CSVDWTSGAKQFF TGCAGCGTTGATTGGACTAGCGGGGCCAAGCAGTTCTTC
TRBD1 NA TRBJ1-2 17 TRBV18 CASSLTTRDRGSNGYTF TGTGCCAGCTCACTAACGACCCGGGACAGGGGAAGTAATGGCTACACCTTC
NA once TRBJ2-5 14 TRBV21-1 CASSKVPEMETQYF TGTGCCAGCAGCAAAGTGCCGGAGATGGAGACCCAGTACTTC
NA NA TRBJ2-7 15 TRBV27 CASSLSTSGSYEQYF TGTGCCAGCAGTTTATCGACTTCGGGGTCCTACGAGCAGTACTTC
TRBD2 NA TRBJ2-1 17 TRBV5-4 CASSSTSGGAAYNEQFF TGTGCCAGCAGTTCAACTAGCGGGGGGGCAGCCTACAATGAGCAGTTCTTC
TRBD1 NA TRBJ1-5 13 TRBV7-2 CASSWTGLEPQHF TGTGCCAGCAGCTGGACAGGGTTGGAGCCCCAGCATTTT
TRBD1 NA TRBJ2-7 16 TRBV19 CASSHTWGTGVDEQYF TGTGCCAGTAGTCATACATGGGGGACAGGGGTTGACGAGCAGTACTTC
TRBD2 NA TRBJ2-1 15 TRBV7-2 CASSFTSGIYNEQFF TGTGCCAGCAGCTTCACTAGCGGAATCTACAATGAGCAGTTCTTC
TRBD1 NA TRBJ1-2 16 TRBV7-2 CASSLSPGGANYGYTF TGTGCCAGCAGCTTATCGCCAGGGGGAGCCAACTATGGCTACACCTTC
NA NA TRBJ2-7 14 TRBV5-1 CASSLGRGGYEQYF TGCGCCAGCAGCTTGGGTCGGGGTGGGTACGAGCAGTACTTC
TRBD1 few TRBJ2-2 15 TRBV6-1 CASKTGTVNTGELFF TGTGCCAGCAAAACCGGGACAGTTAACACCGGGGAGCTGTTTTTT
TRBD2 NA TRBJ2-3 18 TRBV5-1 CASSFVEASGGLTDTQYF TGCGCCAGCAGCTTCGTCGAGGCTAGCGGGGGGTTGACAGATACGCAGTATTTT
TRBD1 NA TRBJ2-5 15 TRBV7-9 CASSLWTGGLETQYF TGTGCCAGCAGCTTATGGACAGGGGGCTTAGAGACCCAGTACTTC
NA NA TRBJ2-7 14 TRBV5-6 CASSFWGSSYEQYF TGTGCCAGCAGCTTTTGGGGCAGCTCCTACGAGCAGTACTTC
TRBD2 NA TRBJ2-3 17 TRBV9 CASSGLAGGPRTDTQYF TGTGCCAGCAGCGGACTAGCGGGGGGGCCTCGCACAGATACGCAGTATTTT
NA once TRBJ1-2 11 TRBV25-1 CASSVPGQVAF TGTGCCAGCAGTGTACCGGGACAAGTCGCTTTC
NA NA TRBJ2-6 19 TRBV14 CASSQDLLGRYSGANVLTF TGTGCCAGCAGCCAAGACCTCCTGGGCCGGTACTCTGGGGCCAACGTCCTGACTTTC
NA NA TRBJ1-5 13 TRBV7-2 CASSSDKNQPQHF TGTGCCAGCAGCTCCGACAAGAATCAGCCCCAGCATTTT
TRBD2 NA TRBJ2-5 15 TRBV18 CASSLLAGNQETQYF TGTGCCAGCTCACTACTAGCGGGGAACCAAGAGACCCAGTACTTC
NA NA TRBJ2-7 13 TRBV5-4 CASSPPDTYEQYF TGTGCCAGCAGCCCACCGGACACTTACGAGCAGTACTTC
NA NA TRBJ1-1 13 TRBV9 CASSVGSGEVAFF TGTGCCAGCAGCGTAGGATCGGGGGAGGTAGCTTTCTTT
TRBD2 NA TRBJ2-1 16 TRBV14 CASSLAGGGRYNEQFF TGTGCCAGCAGCTTAGCGGGAGGGGGGCGCTACAATGAGCAGTTCTTC
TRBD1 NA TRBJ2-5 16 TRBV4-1 CASSHITGTGEETQYF TGCGCCAGCAGCCATATCACCGGGACAGGGGAAGAGACCCAGTACTTC